This is a list of T cell receptor beta chains from one sample in a study of blood T cell repertoires in COVID-19. The method was immunoSEQ multiplex PCR; TCRdb's version includes in-frame clones alone and lacks a portion of them. The sample has approximately 120,000 clones; approximately 77% are singletons. What was sequenced was peripheral blood. All receptors derive from a man older than 75 with acute or convalescent COVID-19. CDR3s include the opening cysteine and the closing phenylalanine or tryptophan. D genes are given only for firm matches. Clone size is shown for a subset of rows, as once, few, many or a class of expanded clone.

cdr3_aa cdr3_nt d_call j_call clone_size cdr3_length v_call
CASSGGVSHSPLHF TGTGCCAGCAGCGGCGGGGTGTCCCATTCACCCCTCCACTTT - TRBJ1-6 - 14 TRBV6-5
CASSSRQALTNYGYTF TGTGCCAGCAGTTCTAGACAGGCCCTCACTAACTATGGCTACACCTTC - TRBJ1-2 - 16 TRBV2
CASSGQNTEAFF TGTGCCAGCAGCGGACAGAACACTGAAGCTTTCTTT - TRBJ1-1 - 12 TRBV9
CASSLETGMRFF TGTGCCAGCAGCTTAGAAACCGGGATGAGATTCTTC - TRBJ2-1 few 12 TRBV7-2
CASSRTGVEAFF TGTGCCAGTAGCAGAACAGGGGTGGAAGCTTTCTTT TRBD1 TRBJ1-1 - 12 TRBV19
CASGRSGAYEQYF TGTGCCAGCGGCAGAAGTGGAGCCTACGAGCAGTACTTC - TRBJ2-7 - 13 TRBV6-5
CASSRLGTAEAFF TGTGCCAGCAGTCGACTAGGGACAGCGGAAGCTTTCTTT TRBD1 TRBJ1-1 - 13 TRBV12-3/TRBV12-4
CASSQDSGQGRADTQYF TGCGCCAGCAGCCAAGATAGCGGGCAGGGAAGAGCAGATACGCAGTATTTT TRBD2 TRBJ2-3 few 17 TRBV4-1
CASSQGSGWGSGNTIYF TGCGCCAGCAGCCAAGGTTCAGGGTGGGGATCTGGAAACACCATATATTTT - TRBJ1-3 few 17 TRBV4-1
CASSYTRDISGGYTF TGTGCCAGCAGTTACACTCGGGACATTAGTGGAGGCTACACCTTC - TRBJ1-2 few 15 TRBV6-2/TRBV6-3
CASSLRVPYEQYF TGTGCCAGCAGTTTACGGGTACCCTACGAGCAGTACTTC - TRBJ2-7 - 13 TRBV28
CASSEGQGGWNGYTF TGTGCCAGCAGCGAAGGACAGGGAGGGTGGAATGGCTACACCTTC TRBD1 TRBJ1-2 - 15 TRBV5-4
CASSQSVGVYGYTF TGCGCCAGCAGCCAATCTGTCGGGGTCTATGGCTACACCTTC - TRBJ1-2 - 14 TRBV4-1
CASSLAGDQPQHF TGTGCCAGCAGCTTAGCAGGGGATCAGCCCCAGCATTTT - TRBJ1-5 - 13 TRBV11-2
CASSAPRDTLTGELFF TGTGCCAGCAGCGCCCCCCGGGACACCCTCACCGGGGAGCTGTTTTTT - TRBJ2-2 few 16 TRBV5-6
CASSIHQTGDRTQYF TGTGCCAGTAGTATCCACCAGACAGGGGATAGAACGCAGTATTTT TRBD1 TRBJ2-3 few 15 TRBV19
CASSRDTKSSGNTIYF TGTGCCAGCAGCCGGGACACTAAGAGCTCTGGAAACACCATATATTTT - TRBJ1-3 - 16 TRBV5-6
CASSRQGLVTDTQYF TGTGCCAGCAGTCGACAGGGGTTAGTCACAGATACGCAGTATTTT TRBD1 TRBJ2-3 few 15 TRBV7-3
CASSLDTGFGNTIYF TGTGCCAGCAGCTTGGACACAGGGTTTGGAAACACCATATATTTT - TRBJ1-3 - 15 TRBV11-3
CAWSGGMPGHNYNEQFF TGTGCCTGGAGTGGGGGTATGCCGGGACATAACTACAATGAGCAGTTCTTC - TRBJ2-1 - 17 TRBV30
CASSLQAGSTEAFF TGCGCCAGCAGCTTGCAGGCAGGGTCCACTGAAGCTTTCTTT - TRBJ1-1 - 14 TRBV5-1
CASSVEQGFSYNEQFF TGTGCCAGCAGCGTAGAACAGGGTTTCTCCTACAATGAGCAGTTCTTC - TRBJ2-1 - 16 TRBV2
CAWSFSTANTGELFF TGTGCCTGGAGTTTTTCGACAGCGAACACCGGGGAGCTGTTTTTT - TRBJ2-2 - 15 TRBV30
CASSLSSGNQETQYF TGCGCCAGCAGCTTGTCGTCCGGGAACCAAGAGACCCAGTACTTC - TRBJ2-5 - 15 TRBV5-1
CASSLGHEQYF TGTGCCAGCAGTTTGGGGCACGAGCAGTACTTC - TRBJ2-7 - 11 TRBV27
CSASRRRGDTEAFF TGCAGTGCTAGTCGGCGGAGGGGAGACACTGAAGCTTTCTTT - TRBJ1-1 once 14 TRBV20-1
CASSLGTASTDTQYF TGTGCCAGCAGTTTAGGGACAGCGAGCACAGATACGCAGTATTTT TRBD1 TRBJ2-3 - 15 TRBV28
CAISGQGFNSPLHF TGTGCCATCAGTGGACAGGGATTTAATTCACCCCTCCACTTT TRBD1 TRBJ1-6 - 14 TRBV10-3
CASSEWENQPQHF TGTGCCAGCAGTGAATGGGAGAATCAGCCCCAGCATTTT - TRBJ1-5 - 13 TRBV2
CASSVDRVSEAFF TGCGCCAGCAGCGTGGACAGGGTCTCTGAAGCTTTCTTT TRBD1 TRBJ1-1 few 13 TRBV5-1
CASRPMSDIYEKLFF TGTGCCAGCCGACCGATGTCGGACATTTATGAAAAACTGTTTTTT - TRBJ1-4 - 15 TRBV28
CASSVDQRGLYEQYF TGTGCCAGCAGTGTAGACCAGCGGGGGTTGTACGAGCAGTACTTC TRBD2 TRBJ2-7 - 15 TRBV2
CASSSIHRGFYGYTF TGTGCCAGCAGCTCTATCCACAGGGGATTCTATGGCTACACCTTC TRBD1 TRBJ1-2 - 15 TRBV7-8
CASSSTGGYTGELFF TGTGCCAGTAGCTCGACAGGGGGCTACACCGGGGAGCTGTTTTTT TRBD1 TRBJ2-2 - 15 TRBV19
CASSQERETQYF TGTGCCAGCAGCCAAGAACGGGAGACCCAGTACTTC - TRBJ2-5 - 12 TRBV3-1/TRBV3-2
CASSTDSYEQYF TGTGCCAGTTCGACAGATAGCTACGAGCAGTACTTC - TRBJ2-7 - 12 TRBV2
CASSLSRTQGQGANSPLHF TGCGCCAGCAGCTTGTCCCGTACCCAGGGACAGGGGGCGAATTCACCCCTCCACTTT TRBD1 TRBJ1-6 - 19 TRBV5-1
CASSPRPWGVEYGYTF TGTGCCAGCAGCCCTCGACCTTGGGGGGTGGAATATGGCTACACCTTC - TRBJ1-2 - 16 TRBV3-1/TRBV3-2
CASSLGQGRSGELFF TGCGCCAGCAGCTTGGGTCAGGGTCGCTCCGGGGAGCTGTTTTTT - TRBJ2-2 - 15 TRBV5-1
CASSPPTVAGFQETQYF TGTGCCAGCTCACCACCGACGGTAGCGGGGTTCCAAGAGACCCAGTACTTC TRBD2 TRBJ2-5 - 17 TRBV18
CASSHPGQETQYF TGCGCCAGCAGCCACCCGGGGCAAGAGACCCAGTACTTC - TRBJ2-5 - 13 TRBV5-1
CASSIGAGFEQYF TGTGCCAGTAGTATAGGGGCAGGTTTCGAGCAGTACTTC - TRBJ2-7 once 13 TRBV19
CASSLGGRSSGANVLTF TGTGCCAGCAGCTTGGGCGGGAGAAGCTCTGGGGCCAACGTCCTGACTTTC TRBD2 TRBJ2-6 - 17 TRBV5-6
CASSPTGDYEQYF TGTGCCAGCAGCCCGACAGGGGACTACGAGCAGTACTTC TRBD1 TRBJ2-7 few 13 TRBV6-5